The subject of this entry is one TCR beta chain. What it recognizes is unknown. Libraries for TCRalpha and TCRbeta carried sample barcodes and unique molecular identifiers via 5'RACE. TCRdb called the 5' RACE reads again in MiXCR, with one record for every CDR3 protein. Of about 500,000 distinct CDR3 sequences listed, about 20% were seen once; the top ten hold about an eighth. This CDR3 spans 12 amino acids. This sample stems from a study of T-cell memory formation after mild COVID-19. Findings and caveats of the study: Shrinking CD4+ clones resided mostly in CM and EM, and CD8+ ones in EMRA.

V and J are TRBV21-1 and TRBJ2-5; the table assigns TRBD2, which was not confirmed against the DNA. TRBV21-1 is shown as a pseudogene. The sequence was collected from an adult woman who had mild COVID-19 (a few samples of this study predate the infection). Cell type and time point are not known. Sequencing was carried out using PBMCs or a T cell subset sorted from them (not recorded which). In DNA, the CDR3 is TGTGCCAGCAGCAAATGCCGGCACTCCCAGTACTTC. Translating it yields CASSKCRHSQYF.